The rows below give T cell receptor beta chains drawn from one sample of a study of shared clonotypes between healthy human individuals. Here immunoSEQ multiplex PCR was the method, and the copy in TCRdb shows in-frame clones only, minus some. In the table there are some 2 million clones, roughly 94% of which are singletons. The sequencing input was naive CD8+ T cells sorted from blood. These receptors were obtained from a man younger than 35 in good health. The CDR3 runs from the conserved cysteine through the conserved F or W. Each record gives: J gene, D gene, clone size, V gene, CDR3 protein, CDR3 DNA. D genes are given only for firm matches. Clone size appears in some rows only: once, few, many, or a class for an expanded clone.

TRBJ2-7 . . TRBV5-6 CASSLDLYEQYF TGTGCCAGCAGCTTGGATTTATACGAGCAGTACTTC
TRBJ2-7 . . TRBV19 CASSRGQWYETYEQYF TGTGCCAGTAGCCGCGGACAGTGGTACGAGACCTACGAGCAGTACTTC
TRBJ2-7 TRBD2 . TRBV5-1 CASSPAGASSYEQYF TGCGCCAGCAGCCCAGCGGGAGCGTCCTCCTACGAGCAGTACTTC
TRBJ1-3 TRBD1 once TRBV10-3 CAISDRGGEDTIYF TGTGCCATCAGTGACCGAGGGGGCGAGGACACCATATATTTT
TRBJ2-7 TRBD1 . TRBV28 CASSHPPGQVPYEQYF TGTGCCAGCAGCCACCCTCCGGGACAGGTTCCCTACGAGCAGTACTTC
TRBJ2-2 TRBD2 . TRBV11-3 CASSLAGLAGGSNTGELFF TGTGCCAGCAGCTTAGCGGGACTAGCGGGAGGCTCGAACACCGGGGAGCTGTTTTTT
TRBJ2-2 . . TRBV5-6 CASSLTTRDANLAGELFF TGTGCCAGCAGCTTAACGACGCGGGATGCGAATCTTGCTGGGGAGCTGTTTTTT
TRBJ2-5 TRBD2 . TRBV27 CASSQTWEGEETQYF TGTGCCAGCAGTCAGACTTGGGAGGGAGAGGAGACCCAGTACTTC
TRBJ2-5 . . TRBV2 CASSEVARQTETQYF TGTGCCAGCAGTGAAGTCGCACGCCAGACAGAGACCCAGTACTTC
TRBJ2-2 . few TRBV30 CAWRLLGHGELFF TGTGCCTGGAGGCTGCTAGGGCACGGGGAGCTGTTTTTT
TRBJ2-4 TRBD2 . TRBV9 CASSVGGGTKNIQYF TGTGCCAGCAGCGTAGGCGGGGGTACCAAAAACATTCAGTACTTC
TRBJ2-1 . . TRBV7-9 CASSLSAIEQFF TGTGCCAGCAGCTTATCCGCGATCGAGCAGTTCTTC
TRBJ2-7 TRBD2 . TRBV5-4 CASSPLAGGYEQYF TGTGCCAGCAGCCCTCTAGCGGGAGGGTACGAGCAGTACTTC
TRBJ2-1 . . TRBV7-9 CASSYYSYNEQFF TGTGCCAGCAGCTATTACAGCTACAATGAGCAGTTCTTC
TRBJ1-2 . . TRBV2 CASLGRGDNYGYTF TGTGCCAGCCTGGGTCGAGGGGATAACTATGGCTACACCTTC
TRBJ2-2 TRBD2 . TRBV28 CASTTGTTNTGELFF TGTGCCAGCACCACCGGGACTACGAACACCGGGGAGCTGTTTTTT
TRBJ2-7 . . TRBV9 CASSVSPNELYEQYF TGTGCCAGCAGCGTATCCCCGAACGAGTTATACGAGCAGTACTTC
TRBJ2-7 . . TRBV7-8 CASSLAGHYEQYF TGTGCCAGCAGCTTAGCTGGGCATTACGAGCAGTACTTC
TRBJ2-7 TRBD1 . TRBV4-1 CASSQPGTGVGEQYF TGCGCCAGCAGCCAACCCGGGACAGGGGTGGGGGAGCAGTACTTC
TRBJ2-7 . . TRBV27 CASSLLTRRNYEQYF TGTGCCAGCAGTCTCCTGACCAGAAGGAACTACGAGCAGTACTTC
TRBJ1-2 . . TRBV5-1 CASSGYRVRYTF TGCGCCAGCAGCGGCTACAGGGTCCGCTACACCTTC
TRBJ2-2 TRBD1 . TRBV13 CASSPQGAGTGELFF TGTGCCAGCAGCCCACAGGGGGCTGGGACCGGGGAGCTGTTTTTT
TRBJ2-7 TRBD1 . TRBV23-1 CVETGKARCSYEQYF TGCGTGGAGACAGGGAAGGCTAGATGCTCCTACGAGCAGTACTTC
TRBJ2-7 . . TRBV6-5 CASTTAGGEQYF TGTGCCAGCACGACCGCCGGGGGAGAGCAGTACTTC
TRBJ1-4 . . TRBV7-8 CASSLLQEKLFF TGTGCCAGCAGCTTACTACAGGAAAAACTGTTTTTT
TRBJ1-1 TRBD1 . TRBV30 CAWGQGSNTEAFF TGTGCCTGGGGACAGGGGTCGAACACTGAAGCTTTCTTT
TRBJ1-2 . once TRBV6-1 CASSEQVYWYGYTF TGTGCCAGCAGTGAACAAGTGTATTGGTATGGCTACACCTTC